This TCR beta chain was documented in a study of early stage breast cancer tumors. On the study more broadly: Most invasive tumors, about 75% of the 16, were ER+/PR+/HER2-.

Data came from immunoSEQ multiplex PCR; TCRdb stores just in-frame clones and leaves some out. This table holds fewer than 50,000 clones, 55% to 75% found once. The CDR3 is 15 amino acids. The germline V gene encodes CDR1 MDHEN and CDR2 SYDVKM. V dropped 4 bases and J dropped 1 base, with 11 bases sitting between them. The sequencing input was blood. The clonotype originates from a person aged 45-65 years with breast cancer. The rearrangement links TRBV28 to TRBJ1-3, with D possibly being TRBD1 (6 bases). The CDR3 loop is CASSSGQRSGNTIYF. Here the CDR3 DNA reads TGTGCCAGCAGTTCCGGACAGAGATCTGGAAACACCATATATTTT.